The 26 T cell receptor beta chains below were found in one sample sequenced in a study of vaccination and CD4 T cells after COVID-19. The Oncomine TCR Beta short-read assay was applied to DNA of cultured CD4+ T cells. TCRdb ran MiXCR on the PCR reads and lists one entry per CDR3 protein. The sample carries 9,500 to 15,000 distinct CDR3 sequences, roughly three fifths recorded once. These receptors have no identified antigens. Regarding treatment: approximately nine-day PBMC culture with coronavirus spike peptide pools or control peptides (ViraFEST assay). Specimen: CD4+ T cells from blood, cultured in vitro. These receptors came from a human donor who had recovered from COVID-19.

In its sample, this clonotype was seen a few times. The chain links TRBV6-1 to TRBJ2-2; 7 bases align to TRBD1. The CDR3 runs to 13 residues. V lost 3 bases and J lost 9; bases outside the gene matches: 4. Germline values: CDR1 MNHNS, CDR2 SASEGT. The CDR3 nucleotides read TGTGCCAGCAGTGAGACAGGGTCCTGGGAGCTGTTTTTT. Its protein is CASSETGSWELFF.

The V gene is TRBV28, the J gene TRBJ2-4; D is perhaps TRBD1 (5 bases). Trimming took off 5 bases at V and 0 bases at J, with 11 bases between the two ends. Germline values: CDR1 MDHEN, CDR2 SYDVKM. This CDR3 is 15 amino acids long. The CDR3 coding sequence is TGTGCCAGCAGTGGGGCTACACTAGCCAAAAACATTCAGTACTTC. Amino acids: CASSGATLAKNIQYF.

This clonotype appeared a few times. CDR3 sequence reads: CASSLGTSGNEQFF. The CDR3 DNA is TGTGCCAGCAGCTTAGGGACTAGCGGAAATGAGCAGTTCTTC. The chain joins TRBV7-2 to TRBJ2-1, with 10 bases lining up with TRBD2. CDR1 and CDR2 (germline): SGHTA, FQGNSA. The CDR3 length is 14 residues. V lost 1 base, J lost 7 bases, and 1 base stayed unmatched.

The V gene is TRBV5-1, the J gene TRBJ2-7; D possibly corresponds to TRBD2 (5 bases). Germline assignment: CDR1 SGHRS and CDR2 YFSETQ. V gave up 5 bases and J gave up 2 bases, with 17 bases separating them. The CDR3 totals 15 residues. The CDR3 protein is CASRRSSGQAYEQYF. The CDR3 coding sequence is TGCGCCAGCAGACGGTCGAGCGGTCAGGCCTACGAGCAGTACTTC.

The chain combines TRBV5-1 with TRBJ2-7; 7 bases are shared with TRBD1. Germline CDR1 and CDR2: SGHRS and YFSETQ. CDR3 length: 14 amino acids. V lost 3 bases, J lost 1 base, and 4 bases stayed unmatched. CDR3: CASSYTTGSYEQYF. DNA of the CDR3: TGCGCCAGCAGCTACACGACAGGGTCCTACGAGCAGTACTTC.

This clonotype has more than one count but fewer than ten. V usage is TRBV11-3 and J usage is TRBJ1-1, with D possibly matching TRBD1 (5 bases). Trimming left V 5 bases short and J 0 bases short, with 10 bases between. This CDR3 is built from 14 residues. Per germline, CDR1 SGHNT and CDR2 YENEEA. CDR3 region: CASSQDRLNTEAFF. CDR3 DNA: TGTGCCAGCAGCCAAGACAGATTGAACACTGAAGCTTTCTTT.

J is TRBJ2-3 and V is TRBV12-3 or TRBV12-4; D remains ambiguous. This CDR3 is built from 13 residues. Trimming left V 9 bases short and J 0 bases short, with 10 bases between. CDR3 bases: TGTGCCAGTATGCCCGGGAGCACAGATACGCAGTATTTT. It specifies CASMPGSTDTQYF.

This clonotype occurred a few times. The chain has TRBV6-2 or TRBV6-3 and TRBJ1-1, with 7 bases that match TRBD1. V was pared by 6 bases and J by 1 base, with 8 bases of the junction left unmatched. The V gene's germline CDR1 is MNHEY and CDR2 SVGEGT. The CDR3 length is 15 residues. CDR3 sequence: CASRAGQSSNTEAFF. CDR3 DNA: TGTGCCAGCAGGGCGGGACAGTCGTCGAACACTGAAGCTTTCTTT.

J is TRBJ2-7 and V is TRBV7-9; the D gene could be TRBD1 or TRBD2 (6 bases each). Trimming removed 1 base from V and 2 bases from J, with 12 bases in between. CDR1 SEHNR and CDR2 FQNEAQ come from the germline V gene (reference sequence). The length of the CDR3 is 15 residues. The CDR3 loop reads CASSLEKGGAYEQYF. As DNA, the CDR3 is TGTGCCAGCAGCTTAGAGAAGGGGGGAGCCTACGAGCAGTACTTC.

The chain couples TRBV11-3 to TRBJ2-6; D unclear. This CDR3 region has 16 residues. CDR1 SGHNT and CDR2 YENEEA come from the germline V gene. V shed 2 bases and J shed 5 bases, with 13 bases lying between them. CDR3 protein: CASSLSVGSRANVLTF. CDR3 in DNA: TGTGCCAGCAGCTTATCAGTCGGCTCGAGGGCCAACGTCCTGACTTTC.

V is TRBV30 and J is TRBJ2-5; 10 positions match TRBD1. CDR1 is GTSNPN and CDR2 is SVGIG in the germline V gene (reference sequence). CDR3 length equals 13 residues. V was clipped by 3 bases and J by 4 bases; unmatched bases: 2. The CDR3 bases are TGTGCCTGGAGCTGGGACAGGGGAGAGACCCAGTACTTC. This translates into CAWSWDRGETQYF.

In this sample, this clonotype turned up a few times. V gene TRBV19 combines with J gene TRBJ1-2, with D maybe TRBD1 (5 bases). This CDR3 has 13 amino acids. Per germline, CDR1 LNHDA and CDR2 SQIVND (reference sequence). V was cut by 7 bases and J by 2 bases, with 11 bases left in between. The CDR3: CASTPGLNYGYTF. The CDR3 DNA reads as TGTGCCAGTACCCCAGGGCTCAACTATGGCTACACCTTC.

This clonotype was detected only once. V usage is TRBV28 and J usage is TRBJ2-3; D gene ambiguous. Germline V gene lookup returns CDR1 MDHEN and CDR2 SYDVKM. This CDR3 is built from 14 residues. Trimming took off 5 bases at V and 4 bases at J, with 13 bases between the two ends. CDR3 sequence (DNA): TGTGCCAGCAGTCCCCAGAGTCGCGCAGATACGCAGTATTTT. This encodes CASSPQSRADTQYF.

This clonotype appeared once. The chain is built from TRBV28 and TRBJ1-6; D is undetermined. Germline CDR1 MDHEN, CDR2 SYDVKM. V gave up 6 bases and J gave up 8 bases, with 8 bases separating them. The CDR3 extends over 12 amino acids. The CDR3 bases are TGTGCCAGCAGGGGGTTGGATTCACCCCTCCACTTT. This gives the protein CASRGLDSPLHF.

There are a few counts of this clonotype. V is TRBV20-1 and J is TRBJ1-6; D is possibly TRBD1 (5 bases). In germline, CDR1 is DFQATT, CDR2 SNEGSKA (reference sequence). The CDR3 contains 14 residues. The V gene lost 5 bases and the J gene lost 7 bases, with 15 bases spanning the gap. The CDR3 nucleotides are TGCAGTGCTTCGACCCCAGGGTCCAATTCACCCCTCCACTTT. Residues: CSASTPGSNSPLHF.

V usage is TRBV28 and J usage is TRBJ1-5; D is possibly TRBD1 (5 bases). This CDR3 spans 13 amino acids. Germline CDR1 is MDHEN and CDR2 is SYDVKM. The V and J ends lost 5 bases and 6 bases respectively, with 11 bases between them. In DNA form, the CDR3 reads TGTGCCAGCAGTCCTTGGCAGGGTCAGCCCCAGCATTTT. It yields the protein CASSPWQGQPQHF.

J is TRBJ2-7 and V is TRBV20-1, with 10 nucleotides matching TRBD2. Trimming at V came to 3 bases and at J to 3 bases, leaving 11 bases not matched to a gene. This CDR3 has 16 amino acids. Germline V lookup: CDR1 DFQATT, CDR2 SNEGSKA (reference sequence). The CDR3: CSASSSSGSPIYEQYF. The DNA for the CDR3 is TGCAGTGCTAGTTCGTCTAGCGGGAGTCCTATCTACGAGCAGTACTTC.

This chain uses TRBV27 with TRBJ2-1, with 13 positions matching TRBD2. Germline V gene data show CDR1 as MNHEY and CDR2 as SMNVEV (reference sequence). The CDR3 runs 18 residues. V lost 7 bases, J lost 0 bases, and 9 bases stayed unmatched. The CDR3, as DNA: TGTGCCAGCAACCCGGGACTAGCGGGAATGAGCTCCTACAATGAGCAGTTCTTC. Encoded protein: CASNPGLAGMSSYNEQFF.

This chain connects TRBV20-1 to TRBJ2-3, with no clear D. The germline V gene encodes CDR1 DFQATT and CDR2 SNEGSKA (reference sequence). V lost 3 bases and J lost 6, with 7 bases in between. The CDR3 length is 11 residues. This CDR3 is CSASFRDTQYF. The CDR3 DNA is TGCAGTGCTAGCTTTCGGGATACGCAGTATTTT.

This clonotype has a handful of counts. The V gene is TRBV2, the J gene TRBJ1-5; TRBD1 agrees at 9 bases. Germline V gene sequence: CDR1 SNHLY, CDR2 FYNNEI. This CDR3 comprises 13 residues. V shed 7 bases, J shed 5 bases, and the junction held 3 bases outside the gene matches. The CDR3 nucleotides are TGTGCCAGCATGGGGACAGGGTATCAGCCCCAGCATTTT. Amino acid sequence: CASMGTGYQPQHF.

The chain has TRBV19 and TRBJ2-6, with a weak D call TRBD2 (6 bases). Per germline, CDR1 LNHDA and CDR2 SQIVND (reference sequence). This CDR3 region has 18 residues. Trimming shortened V by 9 bases and J by 0 bases, and 21 bases separated the two germline ends. This CDR3 reads CARGGGTYPHSGANVLTF. CDR3 coding DNA: TGTGCCAGAGGTGGGGGGACTTATCCACACTCTGGGGCCAACGTCCTGACTTTC.

The rearrangement links TRBV2 to TRBJ2-7; possibly TRBD2 for D (6 bases). V was shortened by 4 bases and J by 7 bases, with 20 bases between the two germline ends. The CDR3 is 15 residues long. Germline CDR1 reads SNHLY; CDR2 reads FYNNEI. CDR3 region: CASSVLSGPQGEQYF. CDR3 DNA sequence: TGTGCCAGCAGTGTACTCAGCGGGCCCCAGGGAGAGCAGTACTTC. Full variable domain (rest looked up from reference TRBV2 and TRBJ2-7): EPEVTQTPSHQVTQMGQEVILRCVPISNHLYFYWYRQILGQKVEFLVSFYNNEISEKSEIFDDQFSVERPDGSNFTLKIRSTKLEDSAMYFCASSVLSGPQGEQYFGPGTRLTVT.

For the CDR3, the DNA is TGTGCCAGTAGTATGGGGCGGCCCCAAGAGACCCAGTACTTC. It translates to CASSMGRPQETQYF. The chain uses TRBV19 and TRBJ2-5, with a possible D match to TRBD1 (5 bases). V was shortened by 3 bases and J by 1 base, with 9 bases between the two germline ends. The CDR3 totals 14 residues. Germline CDR1 is LNHDA and CDR2 is SQIVND (reference sequence).

The chain recombines TRBV15 with TRBJ2-5; unclear D gene. Germline CDR1 LNHNV, CDR2 YYDKDF (reference sequence). Deletions cut 2 bases from V and 5 bases from J, with 9 bases between. The CDR3 covers 13 residues. CDR3 bases: TGTGCCACCAGCAGAATGCAGTGGGAGACCCAGTACTTC. Translated, it gives CATSRMQWETQYF.

This clonotype was recorded only once. The V call is TRBV2, the J call TRBJ2-7, with unresolved D. The germline V gene encodes CDR1 SNHLY and CDR2 FYNNEI. This CDR3 has 14 residues. Trimming took off 4 bases at V and 2 bases at J, with 12 bases between the two ends. The CDR3: CASSAGRQAYEQYF. In DNA form, the CDR3 reads TGTGCCAGCAGTGCTGGACGGCAGGCCTACGAGCAGTACTTC.

The rearrangement uses TRBV7-8 and TRBJ1-6, with 7 bases matching TRBD1. Germline assignment: CDR1 SGHVS and CDR2 FQNEAQ. V was clipped by 5 bases and J by 3 bases; unmatched bases: 19. The CDR3 sequence is 20 residues long. The CDR3, as DNA: TGTGCCAGCAGCAGGACAGGCAGGGTCCTGACGAGGGACTATAATTCACCCCTCCACTTT. It is translated as CASSRTGRVLTRDYNSPLHF. The whole variable domain, remainder taken from reference TRBV7-8 and TRBJ1-6, is GAGVSQSPRYKVAKRGQDVALRCDPISGHVSLFWYQQALGQGPEFLTYFQNEAQLDKSGLPSDRFFAERPEGSVSTLKIQRTQQEDSAVYLCASSRTGRVLTRDYNSPLHFGNGTRLTVT.